Listed below are T cell receptor beta chains from one sample, sequenced in a study of shared clonotypes between healthy human individuals. Data came from immunoSEQ multiplex PCR; TCRdb stores just in-frame clones and leaves some out. This table has some 2,100,000 clones, under 97% appearing once. Input material: naive CD4+ T cells sorted from blood. These receptors came from a man younger than 35 in good health. CDR3s include the opening cysteine and the closing phenylalanine or tryptophan. Each record gives: clone size, V gene, CDR3 length, D gene, J gene, CDR3 protein, CDR3 DNA. D genes are given only for firm matches. The size of a clone is reported for some rows only, either as once, few or many, or as a class for expanded clones.

abundance: NA; v_gene: TRBV2; len: 11; d_gene: NA; j_gene: TRBJ2-7; CDR3aa: CASSTWDEQYF; CDR3nt: TGTGCCAGCAGTACCTGGGATGAGCAGTACTTC
abundance: NA; v_gene: TRBV7-2; len: 14; d_gene: NA; j_gene: TRBJ2-3; CDR3aa: CASSPLRSTDTQYF; CDR3nt: TGTGCCAGCAGCCCACTTCGGAGCACAGATACGCAGTATTTT
abundance: NA; v_gene: TRBV29-1; len: 14; d_gene: TRBD1; j_gene: TRBJ1-2; CDR3aa: CSVEPGQGANGYTF; CDR3nt: TGCAGCGTTGAACCGGGACAGGGGGCGAATGGCTACACCTTC
abundance: NA; v_gene: TRBV5-8; len: 15; d_gene: TRBD2; j_gene: TRBJ2-1; CDR3aa: CASSPGTSVYNEQFF; CDR3nt: TGTGCCAGCAGCCCTGGGACTAGCGTTTACAATGAGCAGTTCTTC
abundance: NA; v_gene: TRBV30; len: 14; d_gene: TRBD1; j_gene: TRBJ1-1; CDR3aa: CAQHRGVSNTEAFF; CDR3nt: TGTGCCCAGCACAGGGGGGTTAGCAACACTGAAGCTTTCTTT
abundance: NA; v_gene: TRBV6-1; len: 12; d_gene: NA; j_gene: TRBJ1-1; CDR3aa: CASGTVNTEAFF; CDR3nt: TGTGCCAGCGGGACGGTGAACACTGAAGCTTTCTTT
abundance: NA; v_gene: TRBV27; len: 14; d_gene: NA; j_gene: TRBJ1-6; CDR3aa: CASSSRTNNSPLHF; CDR3nt: TGTGCCAGCAGTTCCCGGACAAATAATTCACCCCTCCACTTT
abundance: once; v_gene: TRBV28; len: 15; d_gene: NA; j_gene: TRBJ2-3; CDR3aa: CASSLPGKAPDTQYF; CDR3nt: TGTGCCAGCAGTCTTCCGGGAAAGGCCCCAGATACGCAGTATTTT
abundance: NA; v_gene: TRBV28; len: 16; d_gene: NA; j_gene: TRBJ2-3; CDR3aa: CASSLSAGKAPDTQYF; CDR3nt: TGTGCCAGCAGTTTAAGTGCGGGTAAAGCCCCAGATACGCAGTATTTT
abundance: NA; v_gene: TRBV6-5; len: 14; d_gene: NA; j_gene: TRBJ2-5; CDR3aa: CASSYSGKWETQYF; CDR3nt: TGTGCCAGCAGTTACTCGGGCAAGTGGGAGACCCAGTACTTC
abundance: NA; v_gene: TRBV7-2; len: 13; d_gene: NA; j_gene: TRBJ2-7; CDR3aa: CASSSRPSLEQYF; CDR3nt: TGTGCCAGCAGCAGTCGCCCCTCCCTTGAGCAGTACTTC
abundance: NA; v_gene: TRBV30; len: 13; d_gene: NA; j_gene: TRBJ1-5; CDR3aa: CAWSPKGSQPQHF; CDR3nt: TGTGCCTGGAGTCCAAAGGGGAGTCAGCCCCAGCATTTT
abundance: NA; v_gene: TRBV6-5; len: 13; d_gene: NA; j_gene: TRBJ1-4; CDR3aa: CASSYSNPAKLFF; CDR3nt: TGTGCCAGCAGTTACTCGAACCCCGCCAAACTGTTTTTT
abundance: once; v_gene: TRBV19; len: 11; d_gene: NA; j_gene: TRBJ1-1; CDR3aa: CASSKWGEAFF; CDR3nt: TGTGCCAGTAGCAAATGGGGTGAAGCTTTCTTT
abundance: NA; v_gene: TRBV5-1; len: 15; d_gene: NA; j_gene: TRBJ1-2; CDR3aa: CASSPAQQPSYGYTF; CDR3nt: TGCGCCAGCAGCCCCGCTCAACAGCCCTCTTATGGCTACACCTTC
abundance: NA; v_gene: TRBV18; len: 13; d_gene: TRBD1; j_gene: TRBJ2-7; CDR3aa: CASSPGQTYEQYF; CDR3nt: TGTGCCAGCTCACCGGGACAGACCTACGAGCAGTACTTC
abundance: NA; v_gene: TRBV19; len: 11; d_gene: NA; j_gene: TRBJ2-7; CDR3aa: CASRQDYEQYF; CDR3nt: TGTGCCAGTAGACAGGACTACGAGCAGTACTTC
abundance: NA; v_gene: TRBV19; len: 15; d_gene: TRBD1; j_gene: TRBJ2-2; CDR3aa: CASSRDRGYPGELFF; CDR3nt: TGTGCCAGTAGTCGCGACAGGGGGTATCCCGGGGAGCTGTTTTTT
abundance: NA; v_gene: TRBV10-2; len: 15; d_gene: TRBD2; j_gene: TRBJ2-2; CDR3aa: CASSVRAGGAGELFF; CDR3nt: TGCGCCAGCAGTGTCCGAGCGGGGGGGGCCGGGGAGCTGTTTTTT
abundance: NA; v_gene: TRBV6-5; len: 15; d_gene: NA; j_gene: TRBJ2-3; CDR3aa: CASSRAGLGTDTQYF; CDR3nt: TGTGCCAGCAGTCGAGCGGGTCTAGGCACAGATACGCAGTATTTT
abundance: once; v_gene: TRBV5-1; len: 14; d_gene: TRBD2; j_gene: TRBJ2-3; CDR3aa: CASSFSGITDTQYF; CDR3nt: TGCGCCAGCAGCTTTAGCGGGATCACAGATACGCAGTATTTT
abundance: NA; v_gene: TRBV10-3; len: 12; d_gene: NA; j_gene: TRBJ2-1; CDR3aa: CAISDGGNEQFF; CDR3nt: TGTGCCATCAGTGACGGGGGCAATGAGCAGTTCTTC
abundance: NA; v_gene: TRBV6-5; len: 13; d_gene: TRBD1; j_gene: TRBJ1-2; CDR3aa: CASRPGTGYGYTF; CDR3nt: TGTGCCAGCAGACCTGGGACAGGCTATGGCTACACCTTC